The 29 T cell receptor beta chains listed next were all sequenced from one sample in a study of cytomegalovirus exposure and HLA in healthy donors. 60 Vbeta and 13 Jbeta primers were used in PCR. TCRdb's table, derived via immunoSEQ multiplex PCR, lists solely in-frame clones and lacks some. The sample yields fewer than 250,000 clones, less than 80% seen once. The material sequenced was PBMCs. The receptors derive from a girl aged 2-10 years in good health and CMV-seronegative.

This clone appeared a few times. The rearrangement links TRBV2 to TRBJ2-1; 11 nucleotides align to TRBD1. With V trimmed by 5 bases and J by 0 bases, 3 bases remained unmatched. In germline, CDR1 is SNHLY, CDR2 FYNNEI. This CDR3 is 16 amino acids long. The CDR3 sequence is CASSTGQGGSYNEQFF. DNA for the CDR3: TGTGCCAGCAGTACGGGACAGGGGGGCTCCTACAATGAGCAGTTCTTC.

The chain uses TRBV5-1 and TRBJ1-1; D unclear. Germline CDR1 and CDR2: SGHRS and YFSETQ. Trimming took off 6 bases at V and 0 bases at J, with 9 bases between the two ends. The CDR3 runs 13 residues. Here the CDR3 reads CASMDQVNTEAFF. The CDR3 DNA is TGCGCCAGCATGGATCAGGTGAACACTGAAGCTTTCTTT. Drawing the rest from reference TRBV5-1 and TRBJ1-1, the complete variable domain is KAGVTQTPRYLIKTRGQQVTLSCSPISGHRSVSWYQQTPGQGLQFLFEYFSETQRNKGNFPGRFSGRQFSNSRSEMNVSTLELGDSALYLCASMDQVNTEAFFGQGTRLTVV.

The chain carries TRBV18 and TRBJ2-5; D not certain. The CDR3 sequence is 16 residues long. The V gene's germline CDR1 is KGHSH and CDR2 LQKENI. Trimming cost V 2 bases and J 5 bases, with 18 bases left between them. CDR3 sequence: CASSPGLAAGLETQYF. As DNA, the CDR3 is TGTGCCAGCTCACCAGGGTTGGCCGCAGGCTTGGAGACCCAGTACTTC.

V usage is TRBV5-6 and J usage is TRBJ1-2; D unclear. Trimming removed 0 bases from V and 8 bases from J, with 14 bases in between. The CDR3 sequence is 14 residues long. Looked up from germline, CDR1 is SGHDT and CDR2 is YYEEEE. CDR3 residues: CASSLAVPVVGYTF. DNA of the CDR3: TGTGCCAGCAGCTTGGCCGTTCCTGTAGTGGGCTACACCTTC.

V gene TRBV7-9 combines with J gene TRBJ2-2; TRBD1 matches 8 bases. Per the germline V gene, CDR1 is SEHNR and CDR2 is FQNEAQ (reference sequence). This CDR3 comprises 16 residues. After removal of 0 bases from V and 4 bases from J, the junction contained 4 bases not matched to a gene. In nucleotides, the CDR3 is TGTGCCAGCAGCTTAGCGAAGGGGACAGGCACCGGGGAGCTGTTTTTT. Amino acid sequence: CASSLAKGTGTGELFF.

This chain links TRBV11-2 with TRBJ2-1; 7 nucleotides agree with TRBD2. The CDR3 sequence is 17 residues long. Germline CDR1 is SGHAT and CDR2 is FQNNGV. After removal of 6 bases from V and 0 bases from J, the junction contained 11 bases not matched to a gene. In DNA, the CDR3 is TGTGCCAGCAGGACCCTAGCGGACTGGAGCTCCTACAATGAGCAGTTCTTC. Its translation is CASRTLADWSSYNEQFF.

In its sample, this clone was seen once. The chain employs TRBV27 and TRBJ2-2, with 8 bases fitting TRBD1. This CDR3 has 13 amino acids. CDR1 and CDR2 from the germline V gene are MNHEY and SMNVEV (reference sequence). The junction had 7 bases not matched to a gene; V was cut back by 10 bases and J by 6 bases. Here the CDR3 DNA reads TGTGCCACACAGGGGGTTGGGGCCGGGGAGCTGTTTTTT. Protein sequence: CATQGVGAGELFF.

The CDR3 sequence is CAWRQANTEAFF. CDR3 nucleotides: TGTGCCTGGAGACAGGCGAACACTGAAGCTTTCTTT. The V gene is TRBV30, the J gene TRBJ1-1; a possible D gene is TRBD1 (5 bases). CDR3 size: 12 residues. Between the trimmed V and J ends, which lost 3 bases and 1 base, there was a span of 6 bases. The germline CDR1 and CDR2 sequences are GTSNPN and SVGIG (reference sequence).

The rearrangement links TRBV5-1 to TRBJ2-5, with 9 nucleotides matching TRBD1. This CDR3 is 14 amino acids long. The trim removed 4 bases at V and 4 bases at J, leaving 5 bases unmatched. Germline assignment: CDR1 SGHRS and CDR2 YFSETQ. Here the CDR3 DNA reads TGCGCCAGCAGCCCGGGACAGGGAGCAGAGACCCAGTACTTC. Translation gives CASSPGQGAETQYF.

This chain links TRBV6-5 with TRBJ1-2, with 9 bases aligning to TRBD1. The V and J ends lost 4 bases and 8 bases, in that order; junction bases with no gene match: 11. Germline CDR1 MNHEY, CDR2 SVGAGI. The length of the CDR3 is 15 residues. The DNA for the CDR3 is TGTGCCAGCAGTTCGCCCGGGACAGGGTCGGGAGGCTACACCTTC. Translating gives CASSSPGTGSGGYTF.

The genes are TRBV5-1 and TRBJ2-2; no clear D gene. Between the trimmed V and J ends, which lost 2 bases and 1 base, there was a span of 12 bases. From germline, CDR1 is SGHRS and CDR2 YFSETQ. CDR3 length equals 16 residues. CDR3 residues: CASSLGDTWNTGELFF. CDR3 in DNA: TGCGCCAGCAGCTTAGGCGACACCTGGAACACCGGGGAGCTGTTTTTT.

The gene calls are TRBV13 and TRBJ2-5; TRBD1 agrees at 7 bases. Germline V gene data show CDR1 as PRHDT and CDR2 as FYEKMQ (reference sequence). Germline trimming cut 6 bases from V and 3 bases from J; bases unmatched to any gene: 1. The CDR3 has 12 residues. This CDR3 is CASRGQEETQYF. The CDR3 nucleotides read TGTGCCAGCAGAGGACAGGAAGAGACCCAGTACTTC.

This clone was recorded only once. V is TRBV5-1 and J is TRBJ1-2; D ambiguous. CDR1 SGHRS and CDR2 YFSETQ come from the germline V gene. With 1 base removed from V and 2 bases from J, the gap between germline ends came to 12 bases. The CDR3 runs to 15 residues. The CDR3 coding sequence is TGCGCCAGCAGCTTGTCGGCAGGCAACAACTATGGCTACACCTTC. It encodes CASSLSAGNNYGYTF.

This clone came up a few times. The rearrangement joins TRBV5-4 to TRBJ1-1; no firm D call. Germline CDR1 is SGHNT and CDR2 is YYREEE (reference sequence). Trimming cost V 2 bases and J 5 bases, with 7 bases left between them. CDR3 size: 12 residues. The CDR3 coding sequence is TGTGCCAGCAGCTTCGCTAAAACTGAAGCTTTCTTT. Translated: CASSFAKTEAFF. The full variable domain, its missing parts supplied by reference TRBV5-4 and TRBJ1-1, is ETGVTQSPTHLIKTRGQQVTLRCSSQSGHNTVSWYQQALGQGPQFIFQYYREEENGRGNFPPRFSGLQFPNYSSELNVNALELDDSALYLCASSFAKTEAFFGQGTRLTVV.

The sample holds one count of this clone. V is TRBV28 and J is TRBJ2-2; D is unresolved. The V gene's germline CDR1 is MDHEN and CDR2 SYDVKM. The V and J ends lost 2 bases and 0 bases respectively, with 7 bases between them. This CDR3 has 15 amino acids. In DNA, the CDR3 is TGTGCCAGCAGTTTAGGCGGAACGAACACCGGGGAGCTGTTTTTT. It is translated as CASSLGGTNTGELFF.

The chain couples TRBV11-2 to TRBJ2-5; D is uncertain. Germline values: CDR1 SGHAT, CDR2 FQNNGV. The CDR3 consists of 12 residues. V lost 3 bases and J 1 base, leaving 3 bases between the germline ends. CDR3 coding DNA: TGTGCCAGCAGCTTCAGCCAAGAGACCCAGTACTTC. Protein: CASSFSQETQYF.

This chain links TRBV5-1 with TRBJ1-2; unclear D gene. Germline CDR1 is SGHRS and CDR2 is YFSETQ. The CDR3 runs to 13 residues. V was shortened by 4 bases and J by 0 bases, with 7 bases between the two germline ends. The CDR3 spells CASSHSANYGYTF. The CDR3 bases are TGCGCCAGCAGCCACAGTGCTAACTATGGCTACACCTTC.

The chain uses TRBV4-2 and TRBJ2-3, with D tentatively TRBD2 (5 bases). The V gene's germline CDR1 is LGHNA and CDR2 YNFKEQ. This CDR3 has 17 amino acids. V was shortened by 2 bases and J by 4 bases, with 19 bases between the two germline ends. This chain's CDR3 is CASSQLEDEDFADTQYF. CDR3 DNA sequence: TGTGCCAGCAGCCAATTAGAAGATGAGGACTTCGCAGATACGCAGTATTTT.

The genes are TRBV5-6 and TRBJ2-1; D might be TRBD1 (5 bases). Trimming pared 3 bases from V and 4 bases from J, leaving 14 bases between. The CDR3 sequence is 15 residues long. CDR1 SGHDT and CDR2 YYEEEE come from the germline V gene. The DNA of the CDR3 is TGTGCCAGCAGCTCCCAGGGTGGGATTTACAATGAGCAGTTCTTC. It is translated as CASSSQGGIYNEQFF.

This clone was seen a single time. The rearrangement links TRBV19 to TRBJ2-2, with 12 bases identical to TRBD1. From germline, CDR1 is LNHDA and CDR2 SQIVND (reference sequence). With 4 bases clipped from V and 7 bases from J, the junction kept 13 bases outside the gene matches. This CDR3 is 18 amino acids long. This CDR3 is CASSTLQRDRGPVGELFF. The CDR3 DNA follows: TGTGCCAGTAGTACCCTCCAACGGGACAGGGGGCCGGTCGGGGAGCTGTTTTTT. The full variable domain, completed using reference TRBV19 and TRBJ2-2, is DGGITQSPKYLFRKEGQNVTLSCEQNLNHDAMYWYRQDPGQGLRLIYYSQIVNDFQKGDIAEGYSVSREKKESFPLTVTSAQKNPTAFYLCASSTLQRDRGPVGELFFGEGSRLTVL.

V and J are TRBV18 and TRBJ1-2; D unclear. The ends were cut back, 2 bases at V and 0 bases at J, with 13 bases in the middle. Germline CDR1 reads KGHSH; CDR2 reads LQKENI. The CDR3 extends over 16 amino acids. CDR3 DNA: TGTGCCAGCTCACCATTGGCAGTGGCTTCTAACTATGGCTACACCTTC. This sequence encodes CASSPLAVASNYGYTF. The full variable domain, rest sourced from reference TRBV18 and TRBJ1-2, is NAGVMQNPRHLVRRRGQEARLRCSPMKGHSHVYWYRQLPEEGLKFMVYLQKENIIDESGMPKERFSAEFPKEGPSILRIQQVVRGDSAAYFCASSPLAVASNYGYTFGSGTRLTVV.

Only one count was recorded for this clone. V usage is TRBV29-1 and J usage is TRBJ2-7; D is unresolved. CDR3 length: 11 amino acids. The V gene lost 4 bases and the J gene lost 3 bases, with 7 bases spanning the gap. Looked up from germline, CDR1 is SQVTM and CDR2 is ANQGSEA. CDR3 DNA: TGCAGCGTTGTAACAGACTACGAGCAGTACTTC. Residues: CSVVTDYEQYF.

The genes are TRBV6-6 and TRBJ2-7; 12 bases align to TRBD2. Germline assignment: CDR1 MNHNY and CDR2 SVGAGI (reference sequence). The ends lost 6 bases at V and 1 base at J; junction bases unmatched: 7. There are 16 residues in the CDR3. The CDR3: CASRGGLAGTSYEQYF. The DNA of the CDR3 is TGTGCCAGCAGGGGGGGACTAGCGGGCACTTCCTACGAGCAGTACTTC.

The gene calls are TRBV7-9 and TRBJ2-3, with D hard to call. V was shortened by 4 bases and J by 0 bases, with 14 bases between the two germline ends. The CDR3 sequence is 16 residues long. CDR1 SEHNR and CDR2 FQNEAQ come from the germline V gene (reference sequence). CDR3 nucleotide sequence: TGTGCCAGCAGCTCGAGCCTATCGTCTAGCACAGATACGCAGTATTTT. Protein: CASSSSLSSSTDTQYF.

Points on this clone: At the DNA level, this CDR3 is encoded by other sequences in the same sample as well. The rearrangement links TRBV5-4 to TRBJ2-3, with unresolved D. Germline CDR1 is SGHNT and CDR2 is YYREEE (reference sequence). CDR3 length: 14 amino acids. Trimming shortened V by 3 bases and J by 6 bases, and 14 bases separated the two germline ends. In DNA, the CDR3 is TGTGCCAGCAGCTCCCCCGGGTTCACGGATACGCAGTATTTT. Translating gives CASSSPGFTDTQYF.

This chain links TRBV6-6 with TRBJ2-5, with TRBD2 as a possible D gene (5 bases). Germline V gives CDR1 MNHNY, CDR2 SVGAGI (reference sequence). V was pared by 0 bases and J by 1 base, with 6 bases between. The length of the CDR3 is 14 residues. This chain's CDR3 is CASSYSAGQETQYF. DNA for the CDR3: TGTGCCAGCAGTTACTCCGCGGGCCAAGAGACCCAGTACTTC.

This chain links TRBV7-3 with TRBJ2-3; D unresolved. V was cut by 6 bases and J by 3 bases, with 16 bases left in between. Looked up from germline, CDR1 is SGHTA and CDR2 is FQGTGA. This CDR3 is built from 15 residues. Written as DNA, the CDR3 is TGTGCCAGCAGATTCACTTTTTACCCGACAGATACGCAGTATTTT. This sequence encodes CASRFTFYPTDTQYF.

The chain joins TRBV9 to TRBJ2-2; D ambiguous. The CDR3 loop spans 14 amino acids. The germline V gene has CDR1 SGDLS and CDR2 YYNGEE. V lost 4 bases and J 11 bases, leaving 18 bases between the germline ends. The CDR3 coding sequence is TGTGCCAGCAGCCCCGCCCCGGGTCTGATAGAGCTGTTTTTT. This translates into CASSPAPGLIELFF. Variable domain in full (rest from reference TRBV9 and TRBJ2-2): DSGVTQTPKHLITATGQRVTLRCSPRSGDLSVYWYQQSLDQGLQFLIQYYNGEERAKGNILERFSAQQFPDLHSELNLSSLELGDSALYFCASSPAPGLIELFFGEGSRLTVL.

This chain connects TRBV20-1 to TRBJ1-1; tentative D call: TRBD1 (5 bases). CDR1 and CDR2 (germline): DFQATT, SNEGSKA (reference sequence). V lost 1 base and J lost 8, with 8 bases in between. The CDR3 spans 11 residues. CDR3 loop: CSARGQFEAFF. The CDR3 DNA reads TGCAGTGCTAGAGGACAGTTCGAAGCTTTCTTT.